What follows are 17 T cell receptor beta chains derived from one specimen sequenced in a study of blood T cell repertoires in COVID-19. TCRdb keeps only in-frame clones here, not all; method: immunoSEQ multiplex PCR. This table has 350,000 to 400,000 clones, 86% appearing once. Sequencing was done on a sample of peripheral blood. The source of these receptors is a woman aged 55-70 years with COVID-19, enrolled during active disease.

V and J are TRBV14 and TRBJ2-3; 7 bases fit TRBD2. CDR3 length equals 17 residues. The germline V gene has CDR1 SGHDN and CDR2 FVKESK. V shed 1 base, J shed 0 bases, and the junction held 7 bases outside the gene matches. CDR3 protein: CASSQVLGGGSTDTQYF. In DNA form, the CDR3 reads TGTGCCAGCAGCCAAGTCCTCGGCGGGGGAAGCACAGATACGCAGTATTTT.

This clone was detected a few times. The chain has TRBV9 and TRBJ1-2; 7 positions agree with TRBD1. The germline CDR1 and CDR2 sequences are SGDLS and YYNGEE. V gave up 4 bases and J gave up 5 bases; unmatched junction bases: 14. The CDR3 contains 16 residues. Written as DNA, the CDR3 is TGTGCCAGCAGCTCATGGGACAGCTTAGAGCGGTATGGCTACACCTTC. Its protein is CASSSWDSLERYGYTF.

The chain has TRBV7-2 and TRBJ2-3, with 9 bases fitting TRBD1. This CDR3 has 15 residues. V lost 4 bases, J lost 1 base, and 3 bases stayed unmatched. CDR1 and CDR2 (germline): SGHTA, FQGNSA. In DNA, the CDR3 is TGTGCCAGCAGCTCCAGGACAGGGGGCACAGATACGCAGTATTTT. Amino acids: CASSSRTGGTDTQYF.

V usage is TRBV11-2 and J usage is TRBJ2-7; 10 nucleotides align to TRBD2. CDR1 and CDR2 from the germline V gene are SGHAT and FQNNGV. V gave up 5 bases and J gave up 4 bases; unmatched junction bases: 8. CDR3 length equals 15 residues. The DNA for the CDR3 is TGTGCCAGCAGCCGCGCTAGCGGGGGTGCTTACGAGCAGTACTTC. Its protein is CASSRASGGAYEQYF.

The CDR3 bases are TGTGCCTGGAGGGCCCGGGCCTACGAGCAGTACTTC. Translation: CAWRARAYEQYF. The chain couples TRBV30 to TRBJ2-7; D remains unclear. The germline gives CDR1 GTSNPN, CDR2 SVGIG (reference sequence). The length of the CDR3 is 12 residues. Between the trimmed V and J ends, which lost 3 bases and 2 bases, there was a span of 8 bases.

The chain combines TRBV2 with TRBJ1-1; the D is unclear. The germline V gene has CDR1 SNHLY and CDR2 FYNNEI. This CDR3 is built from 14 residues. V was cut by 0 bases and J by 3 bases, with 8 bases left in between. The CDR3 is CASSEAPRDTEAFF. The CDR3 nucleotides read TGTGCCAGCAGTGAAGCGCCTCGGGACACTGAAGCTTTCTTT.

The chain employs TRBV10-3 and TRBJ1-3, with TRBD1 matching 7 bases. The V segment lost 7 bases and the J segment 0 bases; nucleotides outside the gene matches: 12. Germline CDR1 ENHRY, CDR2 SYGVKD. The CDR3 sequence is 17 residues long. DNA for the CDR3: TGTGCCATCAAACCGGGACAGTTCCTTCTCTCTGGAAACACCATATATTTT. Amino acid sequence: CAIKPGQFLLSGNTIYF.

The rearrangement uses TRBV7-9 and TRBJ1-6, with D maybe TRBD1 (5 bases). Trimming took off 2 bases at V and 14 bases at J, with 16 bases between the two ends. CDR1 is SEHNR and CDR2 is FQNEAQ in the germline V gene (reference sequence). The CDR3 loop spans 14 amino acids. DNA for the CDR3: TGTGCCAGCAGCTTACCCCAACCGGACATTACCCTCCACTTT. It yields the protein CASSLPQPDITLHF.

In this sample, this clone turned up once. The DNA for the CDR3 is TGTGCCAGCAGCCAACAATCGAACACTGAAGCTTTCTTT. This codes for CASSQQSNTEAFF. The chain uses TRBV5-5 and TRBJ1-1, with D unresolved. This CDR3 region has 13 residues. Trimming shortened V by 4 bases and J by 1 base, and 8 bases separated the two germline ends. Germline CDR1 reads SGHKS; CDR2 reads YYEKEE (reference sequence).

The chain employs TRBV5-1 and TRBJ1-4, with 9 bases matching TRBD1. V lost 4 bases, J lost 8 bases, and 6 bases stayed unmatched. Germline V gene data show CDR1 as SGHRS and CDR2 as YFSETQ. This CDR3 region has 14 residues. DNA for the CDR3: TGCGCCAGCAGCATGGGACAGGGAGGAGAAAAACTGTTTTTT. Protein product: CASSMGQGGEKLFF.

The gene calls are TRBV6-1 and TRBJ2-3; 12 bases match TRBD2. Losses at the gene ends were 2 bases for V and 1 base for J; bases not matched to a gene: 7. The CDR3 covers 18 residues. Germline V gives CDR1 MNHNS, CDR2 SASEGT. In DNA form, the CDR3 reads TGTGCCAGCAGTGAAAGGGCTAGCGGGGGGGCCGGCACAGATACGCAGTATTTT. This sequence encodes CASSERASGGAGTDTQYF.

The chain couples TRBV7-9 to TRBJ1-2; no reliable D call. The CDR3 has 13 amino acids. Between the trimmed V and J ends, which lost 3 bases and 3 bases, there was a span of 8 bases. Germline values: CDR1 SEHNR, CDR2 FQNEAQ (reference sequence). CDR3: CASSLVTDYGYTF. Written as DNA, the CDR3 is TGTGCCAGCAGCTTGGTCACAGACTATGGCTACACCTTC.

This clone was counted a few times. The rearrangement uses TRBV6-1 and TRBJ1-2; 9 bases match TRBD1. With 2 bases clipped from V and 4 bases from J, the junction kept 5 bases outside the gene matches. Germline V lookup: CDR1 MNHNS, CDR2 SASEGT. CDR3 length equals 15 residues. The CDR3 region has the DNA TGTGCCAGCAGTGAACGGACAGGGGTTGTCTATGGCTACACCTTC. It translates to CASSERTGVVYGYTF.

V usage is TRBV10-1 and J usage is TRBJ2-7, with 8 bases fitting TRBD1. V was clipped by 1 base and J by 3 bases; unmatched bases: 5. The CDR3 runs to 15 residues. Germline V gene lookup returns CDR1 WNHNN and CDR2 SYGVQD (reference sequence). The CDR3 DNA sequence: TGCGCCAGCAGTGAGTTGACAGGGGAGGTCTACGAGCAGTACTTC. As protein: CASSELTGEVYEQYF.

This chain links TRBV14 with TRBJ1-2, with 10 bases aligning to TRBD1. V was pared by 4 bases and J by 11 bases, with 7 bases of the junction left unmatched. Germline CDR1 reads SGHDN; CDR2 reads FVKESK. This CDR3 is built from 13 residues. The CDR3 nucleotides are TGTGCCAGCAGCCCATCCGGGACAGGGGCTTACACCTTC. It yields the protein CASSPSGTGAYTF.

V gene TRBV19 combines with J gene TRBJ2-3; 11 bases line up with TRBD2. The trim removed 1 base at V and 4 bases at J, leaving 10 bases unmatched. Germline loops: CDR1 LNHDA, CDR2 SQIVND (reference sequence). The CDR3 runs 18 residues. CDR3 sequence: CASSIGLAGGQYPDTQYF. CDR3 in DNA: TGTGCCAGTAGTATAGGGCTAGCGGGGGGTCAGTATCCAGATACGCAGTATTTT. Variable domain in full (rest from reference TRBV19 and TRBJ2-3): DGGITQSPKYLFRKEGQNVTLSCEQNLNHDAMYWYRQDPGQGLRLIYYSQIVNDFQKGDIAEGYSVSREKKESFPLTVTSAQKNPTAFYLCASSIGLAGGQYPDTQYFGPGTRLTVL.

The chain joins TRBV29-1 to TRBJ1-1; the D gene is possibly TRBD1 (5 bases). The CDR3 is made up of 15 amino acids. V lost 1 base to trimming and J lost 4 bases, with 16 bases between them. Germline V gene data show CDR1 as SQVTM and CDR2 as ANQGSEA. DNA of the CDR3: TGCAGCGTTGAAGGGTGGAGGGACGAAGGCACTGAAGCTTTCTTT. Its protein product is CSVEGWRDEGTEAFF.